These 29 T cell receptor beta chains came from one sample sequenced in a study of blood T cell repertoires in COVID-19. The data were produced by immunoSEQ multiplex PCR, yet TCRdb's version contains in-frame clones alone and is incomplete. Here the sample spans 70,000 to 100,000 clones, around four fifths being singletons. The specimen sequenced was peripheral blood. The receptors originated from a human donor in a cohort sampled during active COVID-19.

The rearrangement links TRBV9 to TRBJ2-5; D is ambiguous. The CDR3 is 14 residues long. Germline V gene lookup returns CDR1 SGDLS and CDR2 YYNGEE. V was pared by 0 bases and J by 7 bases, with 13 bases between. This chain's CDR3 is CASSVDPAPGTQYF. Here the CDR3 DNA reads TGTGCCAGCAGCGTAGACCCGGCCCCGGGGACCCAGTACTTC. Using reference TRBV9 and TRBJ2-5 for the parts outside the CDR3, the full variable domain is DSGVTQTPKHLITATGQRVTLRCSPRSGDLSVYWYQQSLDQGLQFLIQYYNGEERAKGNILERFSAQQFPDLHSELNLSSLELGDSALYFCASSVDPAPGTQYFGPGTRLLVL.

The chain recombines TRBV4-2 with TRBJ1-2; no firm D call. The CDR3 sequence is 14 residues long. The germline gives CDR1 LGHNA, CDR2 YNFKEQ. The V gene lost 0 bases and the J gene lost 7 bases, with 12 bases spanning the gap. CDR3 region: CASSQERGWGGYTF. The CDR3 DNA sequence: TGTGCCAGCAGCCAAGAACGGGGATGGGGTGGCTACACCTTC.

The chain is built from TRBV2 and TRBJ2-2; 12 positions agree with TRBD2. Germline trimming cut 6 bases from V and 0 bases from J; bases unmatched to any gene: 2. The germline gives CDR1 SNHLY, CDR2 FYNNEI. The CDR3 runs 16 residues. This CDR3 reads CASSRTSGTNTGELFF. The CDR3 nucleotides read TGTGCCAGCAGCCGGACTAGCGGGACGAACACCGGGGAGCTGTTTTTT. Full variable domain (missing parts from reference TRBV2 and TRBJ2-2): EPEVTQTPSHQVTQMGQEVILRCVPISNHLYFYWYRQILGQKVEFLVSFYNNEISEKSEIFDDQFSVERPDGSNFTLKIRSTKLEDSAMYFCASSRTSGTNTGELFFGEGSRLTVL.

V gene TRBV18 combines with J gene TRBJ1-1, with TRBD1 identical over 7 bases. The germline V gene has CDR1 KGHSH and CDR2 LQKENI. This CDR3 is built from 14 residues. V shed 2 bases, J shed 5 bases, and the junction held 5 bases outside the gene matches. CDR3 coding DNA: TGTGCCAGCTCACCATCGGCAGGGGGGACTGAAGCTTTCTTT. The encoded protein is CASSPSAGGTEAFF.

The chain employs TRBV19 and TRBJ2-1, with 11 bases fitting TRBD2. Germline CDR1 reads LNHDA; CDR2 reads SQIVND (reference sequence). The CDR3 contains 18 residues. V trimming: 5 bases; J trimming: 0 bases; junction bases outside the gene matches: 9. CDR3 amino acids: CASSSPSGRKRSYNEQFF. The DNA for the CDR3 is TGTGCCAGTAGTTCCCCTAGCGGGAGGAAGCGCTCCTACAATGAGCAGTTCTTC. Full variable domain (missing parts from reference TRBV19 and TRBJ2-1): DGGITQSPKYLFRKEGQNVTLSCEQNLNHDAMYWYRQDPGQGLRLIYYSQIVNDFQKGDIAEGYSVSREKKESFPLTVTSAQKNPTAFYLCASSSPSGRKRSYNEQFFGPGTRLTVL.

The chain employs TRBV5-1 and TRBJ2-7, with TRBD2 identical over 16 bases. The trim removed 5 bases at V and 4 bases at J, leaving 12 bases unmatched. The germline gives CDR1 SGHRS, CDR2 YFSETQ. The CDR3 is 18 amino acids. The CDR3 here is CASSKGLAGGPGGYEQYF. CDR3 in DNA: TGCGCCAGCAGTAAGGGACTAGCGGGAGGGCCCGGGGGGTACGAGCAGTACTTC. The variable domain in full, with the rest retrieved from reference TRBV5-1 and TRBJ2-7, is KAGVTQTPRYLIKTRGQQVTLSCSPISGHRSVSWYQQTPGQGLQFLFEYFSETQRNKGNFPGRFSGRQFSNSRSEMNVSTLELGDSALYLCASSKGLAGGPGGYEQYFGPGTRLTVT.

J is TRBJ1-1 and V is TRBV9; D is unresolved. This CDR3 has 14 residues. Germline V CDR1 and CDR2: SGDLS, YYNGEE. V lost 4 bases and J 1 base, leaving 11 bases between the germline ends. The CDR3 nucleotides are TGTGCCAGCAGCACGACTGGAGAGAACACTGAAGCTTTCTTT. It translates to CASSTTGENTEAFF.

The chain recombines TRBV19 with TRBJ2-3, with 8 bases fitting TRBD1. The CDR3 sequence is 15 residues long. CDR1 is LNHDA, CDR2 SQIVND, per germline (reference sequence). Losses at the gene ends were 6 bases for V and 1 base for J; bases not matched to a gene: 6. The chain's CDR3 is CASRPWTGRTDTQYF. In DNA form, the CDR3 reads TGTGCCAGTAGGCCGTGGACAGGGCGCACAGATACGCAGTATTTT.

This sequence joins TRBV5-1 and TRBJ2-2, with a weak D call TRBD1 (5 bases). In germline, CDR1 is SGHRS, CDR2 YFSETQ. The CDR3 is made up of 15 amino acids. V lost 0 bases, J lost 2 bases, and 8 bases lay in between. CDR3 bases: TGCGCCAGCAGCTTGGCTAGGGGTAACACCGGGGAGCTGTTTTTT. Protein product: CASSLARGNTGELFF.

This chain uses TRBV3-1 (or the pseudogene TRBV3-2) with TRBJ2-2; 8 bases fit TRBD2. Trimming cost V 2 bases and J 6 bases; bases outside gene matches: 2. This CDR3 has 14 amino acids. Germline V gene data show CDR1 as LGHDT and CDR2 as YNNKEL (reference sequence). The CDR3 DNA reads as TGTGCCAGCAGCCAACGGGAGGGTGCCGGGGAGCTGTTTTTT. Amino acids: CASSQREGAGELFF.

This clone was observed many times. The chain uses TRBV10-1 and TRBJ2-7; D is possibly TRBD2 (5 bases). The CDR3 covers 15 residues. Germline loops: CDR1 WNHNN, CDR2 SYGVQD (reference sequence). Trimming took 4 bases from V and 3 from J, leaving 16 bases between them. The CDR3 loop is CASSAGQRGNYEQYF. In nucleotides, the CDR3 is TGCGCCAGCAGTGCGGGTCAGCGAGGGAACTACGAGCAGTACTTC.

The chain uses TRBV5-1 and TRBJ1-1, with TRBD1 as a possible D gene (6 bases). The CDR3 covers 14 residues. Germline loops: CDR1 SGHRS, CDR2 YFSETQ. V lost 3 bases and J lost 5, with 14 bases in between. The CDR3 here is CASSSGQQGTEAFF. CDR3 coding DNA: TGCGCCAGCAGCTCTGGACAGCAGGGGACTGAAGCTTTCTTT.

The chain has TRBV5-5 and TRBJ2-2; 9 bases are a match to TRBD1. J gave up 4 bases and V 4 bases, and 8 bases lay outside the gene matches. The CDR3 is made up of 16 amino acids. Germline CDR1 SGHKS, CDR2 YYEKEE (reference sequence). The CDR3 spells CASSLGQGFFTGELFF. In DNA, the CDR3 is TGTGCCAGCAGCCTAGGACAGGGGTTTTTCACCGGGGAGCTGTTTTTT.

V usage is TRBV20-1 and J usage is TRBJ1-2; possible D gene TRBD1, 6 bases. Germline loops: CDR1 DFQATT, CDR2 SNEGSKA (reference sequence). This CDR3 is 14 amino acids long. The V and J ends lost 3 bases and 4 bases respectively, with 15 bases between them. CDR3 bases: TGCAGTGCTAGTTGGGACATCGGCCGCTATGGCTACACCTTC. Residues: CSASWDIGRYGYTF.

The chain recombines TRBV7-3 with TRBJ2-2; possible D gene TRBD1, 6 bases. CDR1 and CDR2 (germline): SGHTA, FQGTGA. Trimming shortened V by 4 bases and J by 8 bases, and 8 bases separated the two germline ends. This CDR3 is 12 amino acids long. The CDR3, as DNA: TGTGCCAGCAGCTCACAGGGAGGGGAGCTGTTTTTT. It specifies CASSSQGGELFF.

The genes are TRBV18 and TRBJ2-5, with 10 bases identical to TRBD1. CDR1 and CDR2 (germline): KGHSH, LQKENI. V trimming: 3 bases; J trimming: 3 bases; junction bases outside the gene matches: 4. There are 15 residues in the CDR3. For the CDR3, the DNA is TGTGCCAGCTCACCCCGGACAGGGGGGGAAGAGACCCAGTACTTC. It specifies CASSPRTGGEETQYF.

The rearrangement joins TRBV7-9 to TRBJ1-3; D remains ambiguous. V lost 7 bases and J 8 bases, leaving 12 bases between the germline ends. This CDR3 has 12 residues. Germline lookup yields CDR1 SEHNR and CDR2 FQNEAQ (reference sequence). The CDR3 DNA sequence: TGTGCCAGCACCCGCGTCGCGGACACCATATATTTT. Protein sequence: CASTRVADTIYF.

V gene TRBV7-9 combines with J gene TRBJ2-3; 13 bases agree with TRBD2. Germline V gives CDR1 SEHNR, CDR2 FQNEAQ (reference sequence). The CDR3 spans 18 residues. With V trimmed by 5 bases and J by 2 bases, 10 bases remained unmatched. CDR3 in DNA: TGTGCCAGCAGCACAAGACTAGCGGGGGGCGATATCACAGATACGCAGTATTTT. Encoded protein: CASSTRLAGGDITDTQYF.

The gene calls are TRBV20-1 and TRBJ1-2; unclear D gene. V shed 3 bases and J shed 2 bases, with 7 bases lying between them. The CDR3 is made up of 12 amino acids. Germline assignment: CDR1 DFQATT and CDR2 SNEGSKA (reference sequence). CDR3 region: CSASGRNYGYTF. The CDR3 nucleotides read TGCAGTGCTAGTGGCAGGAACTATGGCTACACCTTC.

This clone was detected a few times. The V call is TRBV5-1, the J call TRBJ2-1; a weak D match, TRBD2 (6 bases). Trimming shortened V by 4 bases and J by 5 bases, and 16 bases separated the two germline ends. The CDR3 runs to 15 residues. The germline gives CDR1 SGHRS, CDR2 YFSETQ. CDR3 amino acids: CASSVTSWGNNEQFF. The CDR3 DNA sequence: TGCGCCAGCAGCGTCACTAGCTGGGGCAACAATGAGCAGTTCTTC.

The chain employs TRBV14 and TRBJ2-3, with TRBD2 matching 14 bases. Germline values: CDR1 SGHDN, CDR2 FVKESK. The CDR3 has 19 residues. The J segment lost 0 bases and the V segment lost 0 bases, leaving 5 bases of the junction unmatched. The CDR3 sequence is CASSQDGRTSGGSTDTQYF. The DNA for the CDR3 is TGTGCCAGCAGCCAAGATGGACGGACTAGCGGGGGGAGCACAGATACGCAGTATTTT.

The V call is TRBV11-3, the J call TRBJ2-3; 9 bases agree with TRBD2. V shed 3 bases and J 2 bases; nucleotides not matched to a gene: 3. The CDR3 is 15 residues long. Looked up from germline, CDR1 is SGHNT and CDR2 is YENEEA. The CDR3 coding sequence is TGTGCCAGCAGCTTGACTAGCGGAGACACAGATACGCAGTATTTT. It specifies CASSLTSGDTDTQYF.

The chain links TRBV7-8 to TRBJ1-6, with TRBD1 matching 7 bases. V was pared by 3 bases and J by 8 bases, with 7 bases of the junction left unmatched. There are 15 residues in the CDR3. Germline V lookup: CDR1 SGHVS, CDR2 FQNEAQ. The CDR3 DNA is TGTGCCAGCAGCTTTGAGGGGGCGAGGTATTCACCCCTCCACTTT. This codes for CASSFEGARYSPLHF.

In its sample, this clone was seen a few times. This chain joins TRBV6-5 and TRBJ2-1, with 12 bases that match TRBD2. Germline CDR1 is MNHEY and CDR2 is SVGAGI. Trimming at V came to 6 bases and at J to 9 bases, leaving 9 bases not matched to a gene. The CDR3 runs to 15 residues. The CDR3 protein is CASRSGLAGYPEQFF. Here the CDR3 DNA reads TGTGCCAGCAGGTCCGGACTAGCGGGATACCCTGAGCAGTTCTTC.

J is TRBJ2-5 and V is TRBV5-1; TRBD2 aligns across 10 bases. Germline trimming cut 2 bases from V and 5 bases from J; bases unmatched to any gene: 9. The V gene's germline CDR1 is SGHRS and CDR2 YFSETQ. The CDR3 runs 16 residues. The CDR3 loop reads CASSFGSGGAVETQYF. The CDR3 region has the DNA TGCGCCAGCAGCTTCGGAAGCGGGGGGGCCGTGGAGACCCAGTACTTC.

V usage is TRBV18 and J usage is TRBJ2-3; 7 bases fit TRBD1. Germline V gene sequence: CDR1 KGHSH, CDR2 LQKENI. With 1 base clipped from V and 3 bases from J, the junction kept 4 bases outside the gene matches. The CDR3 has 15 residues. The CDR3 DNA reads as TGTGCCAGCTCACCACAGGGGGCGCGGACAGATACGCAGTATTTT. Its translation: CASSPQGARTDTQYF.

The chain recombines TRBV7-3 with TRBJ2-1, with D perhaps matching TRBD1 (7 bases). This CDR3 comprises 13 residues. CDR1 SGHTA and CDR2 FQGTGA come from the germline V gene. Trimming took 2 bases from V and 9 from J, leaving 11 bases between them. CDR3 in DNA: TGTGCCAGCAGCTTACAGCAGGGGGGTGAGCAGTTCTTC. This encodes CASSLQQGGEQFF.

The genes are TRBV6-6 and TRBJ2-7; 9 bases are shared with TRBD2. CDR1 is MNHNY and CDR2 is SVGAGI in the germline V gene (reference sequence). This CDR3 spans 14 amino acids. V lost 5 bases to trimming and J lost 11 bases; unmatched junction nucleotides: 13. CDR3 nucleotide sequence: TGTGCCAGCAGTATGAACCCCGGGACTAGCTTTGAGTACTTC. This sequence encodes CASSMNPGTSFEYF.

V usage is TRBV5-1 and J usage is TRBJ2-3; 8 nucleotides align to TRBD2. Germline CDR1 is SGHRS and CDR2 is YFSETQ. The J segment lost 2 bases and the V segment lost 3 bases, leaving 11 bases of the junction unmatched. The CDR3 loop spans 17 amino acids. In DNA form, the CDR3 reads TGCGCCAGCAGCTCCGGCTGGGTAGCGGGGTTCACAGATACGCAGTATTTT. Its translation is CASSSGWVAGFTDTQYF. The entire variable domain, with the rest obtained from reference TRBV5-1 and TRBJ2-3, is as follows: KAGVTQTPRYLIKTRGQQVTLSCSPISGHRSVSWYQQTPGQGLQFLFEYFSETQRNKGNFPGRFSGRQFSNSRSEMNVSTLELGDSALYLCASSSGWVAGFTDTQYFGPGTRLTVL.